This record looks at one T cell receptor beta chain sequence and its context. cDNA synthesis used a TRAV/TRBV-specific primer set for both chains. Both a constant-region primer and a V-primer adapter served to amplify TCRs across 15 to 25 PCR cycles. TCRdb fed the reads into MiXCR, producing one record per CDR3 protein. This repertoire shows about 11,000 distinct CDR3 sequences, less than 75% found once; its top ten account for 12%. The sample comes from a study of low-dose radiotherapy and immunotherapy resistance in tumors. Study at large: Cohort 1 was treated with 0.5 Gy per fraction at 2-week intervals, amounting to 6.5 Gy overall. Patients received cyclophosphamide 200 mg/m2 intravenously every two weeks, the day before radiation-immunotherapy.

The CDR3 runs 14 residues. Trimming removed 5 bases from V and 2 bases from J, with 12 bases in between. Germline CDR1 MDHEN, CDR2 SYDVKM. Each donor was administered nivolumab, ipilimumab, aspirin, low-dose cyclophosphamide and low-dose radiotherapy. The J gene is TRBJ1-2, the V gene TRBV28; D remains unclear. The source is a human donor with advanced metastatic prostate, ovarian, gallbladder or colorectal cancer (not recorded which). This table probably holds off-target reads from a library built for another chain. The CDR3 DNA is TGTGCCAGCAGTCTCGAGGATCTCAACTATGGCTACACCTTC. Encoded protein: CASSLEDLNYGYTF.